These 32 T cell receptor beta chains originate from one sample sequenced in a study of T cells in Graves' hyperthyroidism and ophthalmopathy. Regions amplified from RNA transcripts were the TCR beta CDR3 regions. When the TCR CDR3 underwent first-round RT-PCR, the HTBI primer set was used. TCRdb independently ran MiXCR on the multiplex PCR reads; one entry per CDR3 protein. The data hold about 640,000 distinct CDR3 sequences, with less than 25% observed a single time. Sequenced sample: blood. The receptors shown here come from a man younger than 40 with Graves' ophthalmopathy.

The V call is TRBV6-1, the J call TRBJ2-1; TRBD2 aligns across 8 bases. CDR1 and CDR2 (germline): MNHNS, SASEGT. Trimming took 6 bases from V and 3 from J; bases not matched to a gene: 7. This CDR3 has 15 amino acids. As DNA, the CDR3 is TGTGCCAGCAGAGCGAGCGGGAGCGTCTACAATGAGCAGTTCTTC. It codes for CASRASGSVYNEQFF.

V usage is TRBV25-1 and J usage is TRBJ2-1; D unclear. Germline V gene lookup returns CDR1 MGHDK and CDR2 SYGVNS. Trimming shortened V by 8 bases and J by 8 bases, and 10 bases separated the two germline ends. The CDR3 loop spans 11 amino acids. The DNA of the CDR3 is TGTGCCAGCGCCGCAGGAGATGAGCAGTTCTTC. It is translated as CASAAGDEQFF.

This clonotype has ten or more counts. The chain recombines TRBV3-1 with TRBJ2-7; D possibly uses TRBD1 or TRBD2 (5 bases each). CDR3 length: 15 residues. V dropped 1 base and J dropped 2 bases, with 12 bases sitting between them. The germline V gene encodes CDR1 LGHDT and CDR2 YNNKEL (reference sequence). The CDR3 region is CASSQGLTGPYEQYF. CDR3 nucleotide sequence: TGTGCCAGCAGCCAAGGACTGACGGGACCCTACGAGCAGTACTTC.

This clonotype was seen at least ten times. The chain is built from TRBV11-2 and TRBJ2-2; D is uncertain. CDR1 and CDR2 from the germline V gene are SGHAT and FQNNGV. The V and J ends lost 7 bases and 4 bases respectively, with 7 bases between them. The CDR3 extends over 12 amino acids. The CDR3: CASILFTGELFF. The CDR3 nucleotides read TGTGCCAGCATCCTATTCACCGGGGAGCTGTTTTTT.

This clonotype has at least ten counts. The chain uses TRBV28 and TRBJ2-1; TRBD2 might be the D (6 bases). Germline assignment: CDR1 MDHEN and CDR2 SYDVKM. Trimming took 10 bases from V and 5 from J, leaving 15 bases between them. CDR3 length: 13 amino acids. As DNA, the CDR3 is TGTGCCAACGGATGGGCGGGGAACAATGAGCAGTTCTTC. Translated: CANGWAGNNEQFF.

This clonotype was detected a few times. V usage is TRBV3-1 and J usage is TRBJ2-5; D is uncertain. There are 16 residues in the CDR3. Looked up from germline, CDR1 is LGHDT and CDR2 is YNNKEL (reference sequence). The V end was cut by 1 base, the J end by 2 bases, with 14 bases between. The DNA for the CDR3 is TGTGCCAGCAGCCAAGGTCGCAGAGATTTACAAGAGACCCAGTACTTC. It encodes CASSQGRRDLQETQYF.

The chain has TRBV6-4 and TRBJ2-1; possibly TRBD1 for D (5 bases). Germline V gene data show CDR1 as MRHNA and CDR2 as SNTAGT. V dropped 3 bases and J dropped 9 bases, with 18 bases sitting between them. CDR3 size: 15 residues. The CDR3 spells CASSEGSAGLGEQFF. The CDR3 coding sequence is TGTGCCAGCAGTGAGGGAAGCGCAGGGTTAGGTGAGCAGTTCTTC.

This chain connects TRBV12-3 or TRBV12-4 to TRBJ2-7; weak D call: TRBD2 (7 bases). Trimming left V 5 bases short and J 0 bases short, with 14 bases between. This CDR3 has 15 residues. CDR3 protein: CASSGGGHSSYEQYF. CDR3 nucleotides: TGTGCCAGCAGTGGGGGGGGGCACAGCTCCTACGAGCAGTACTTC.

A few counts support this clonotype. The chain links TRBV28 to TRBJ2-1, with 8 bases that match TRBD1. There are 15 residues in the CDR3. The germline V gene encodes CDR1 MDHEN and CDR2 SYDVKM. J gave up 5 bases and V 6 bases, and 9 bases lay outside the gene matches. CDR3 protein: CASSSDRASDNEQFF. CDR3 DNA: TGTGCCAGCAGCTCGGACAGGGCTTCCGACAATGAGCAGTTCTTC.

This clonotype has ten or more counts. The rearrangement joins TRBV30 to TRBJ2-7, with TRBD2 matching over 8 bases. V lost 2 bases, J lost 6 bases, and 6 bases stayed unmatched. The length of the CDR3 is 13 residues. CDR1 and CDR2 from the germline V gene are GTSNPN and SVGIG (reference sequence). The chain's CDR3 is CAWSIGLAGEQYF. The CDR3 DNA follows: TGTGCCTGGAGTATCGGACTAGCTGGCGAGCAGTACTTC.

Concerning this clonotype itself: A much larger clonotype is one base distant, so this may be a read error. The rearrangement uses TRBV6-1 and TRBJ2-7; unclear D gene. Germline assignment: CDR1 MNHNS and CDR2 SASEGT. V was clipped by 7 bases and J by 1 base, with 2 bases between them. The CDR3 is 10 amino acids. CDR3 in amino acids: CASMSYEQYF. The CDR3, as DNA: TGTGCCAGCATGTCCTACGAGCAGTACTTC.

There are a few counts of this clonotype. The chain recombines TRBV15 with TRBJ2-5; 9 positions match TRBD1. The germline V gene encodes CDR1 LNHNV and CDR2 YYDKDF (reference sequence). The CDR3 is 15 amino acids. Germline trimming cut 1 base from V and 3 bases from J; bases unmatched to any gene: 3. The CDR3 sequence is CATSRAGTGKETQYF. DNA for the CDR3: TGTGCCACCAGCAGAGCCGGGACAGGGAAAGAGACCCAGTACTTC.

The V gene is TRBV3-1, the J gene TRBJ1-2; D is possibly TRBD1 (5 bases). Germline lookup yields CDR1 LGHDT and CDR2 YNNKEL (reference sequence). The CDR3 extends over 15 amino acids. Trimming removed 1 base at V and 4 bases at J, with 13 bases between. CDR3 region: CASSQGAGRVYGYTF. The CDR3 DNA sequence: TGTGCCAGCAGCCAAGGGGCAGGGCGGGTCTATGGCTACACCTTC.

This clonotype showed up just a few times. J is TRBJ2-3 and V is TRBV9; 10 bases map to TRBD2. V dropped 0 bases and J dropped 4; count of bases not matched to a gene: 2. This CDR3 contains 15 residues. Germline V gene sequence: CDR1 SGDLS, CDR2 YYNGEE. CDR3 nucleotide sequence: TGTGCCAGCAGCGTAGAAGCGGGAGGGGCAGATACGCAGTATTTT. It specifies CASSVEAGGADTQYF. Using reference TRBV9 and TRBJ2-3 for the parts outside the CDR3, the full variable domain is DSGVTQTPKHLITATGQRVTLRCSPRSGDLSVYWYQQSLDQGLQFLIQYYNGEERAKGNILERFSAQQFPDLHSELNLSSLELGDSALYFCASSVEAGGADTQYFGPGTRLTVL.

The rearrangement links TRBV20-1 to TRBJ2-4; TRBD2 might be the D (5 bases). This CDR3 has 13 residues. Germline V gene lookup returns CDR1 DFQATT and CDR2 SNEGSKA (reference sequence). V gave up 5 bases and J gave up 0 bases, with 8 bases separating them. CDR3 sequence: CSARGRAKNIQYF. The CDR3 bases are TGCAGTGCTCGAGGGAGAGCCAAAAACATTCAGTACTTC.

CDR3: CASSCGLAGNNEQFF. The CDR3 bases are TGTGCCAGCAGTTGTGGACTAGCGGGGAACAATGAGCAGTTCTTC. The chain has TRBV28 and TRBJ2-1; 12 bases align to TRBD2. CDR1 is MDHEN and CDR2 is SYDVKM in the germline V gene. The V gene end was trimmed by 4 bases and the J gene end by 5 bases; junction bases not matched to a gene: 3. The CDR3 extends over 15 amino acids.

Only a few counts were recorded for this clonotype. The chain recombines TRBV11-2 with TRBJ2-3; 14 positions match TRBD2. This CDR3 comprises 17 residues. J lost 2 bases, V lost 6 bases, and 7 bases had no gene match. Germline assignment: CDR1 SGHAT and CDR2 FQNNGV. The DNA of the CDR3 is TGTGCCAGCAGATCAGGGGGACTAGCGGGAGCCACAGATACGCAGTATTTT. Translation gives CASRSGGLAGATDTQYF.

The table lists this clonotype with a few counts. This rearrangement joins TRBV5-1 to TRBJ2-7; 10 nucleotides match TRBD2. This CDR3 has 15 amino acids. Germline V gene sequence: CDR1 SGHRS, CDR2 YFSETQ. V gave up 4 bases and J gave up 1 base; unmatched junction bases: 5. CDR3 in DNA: TGCGCCAGCAGCGCGGGGACTAGCGCGTCCTACGAGCAGTACTTC. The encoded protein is CASSAGTSASYEQYF. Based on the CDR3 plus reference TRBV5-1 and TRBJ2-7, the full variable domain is KAGVTQTPRYLIKTRGQQVTLSCSPISGHRSVSWYQQTPGQGLQFLFEYFSETQRNKGNFPGRFSGRQFSNSRSEMNVSTLELGDSALYLCASSAGTSASYEQYFGPGTRLTVT.

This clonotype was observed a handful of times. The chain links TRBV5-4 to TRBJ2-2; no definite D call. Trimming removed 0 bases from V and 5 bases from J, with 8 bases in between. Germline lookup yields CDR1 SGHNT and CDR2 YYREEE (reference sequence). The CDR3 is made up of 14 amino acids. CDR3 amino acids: CASSLDYLTGELFF. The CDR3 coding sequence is TGTGCCAGCAGCTTGGATTATCTGACCGGGGAGCTGTTTTTT.

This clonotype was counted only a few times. This CDR3 is CATSRDTLWLFF. CDR3 DNA: TGTGCCACCAGCAGAGATACCCTTTGGCTGTTTTTT. This chain joins TRBV15 and TRBJ2-2; D remains unclear. Germline V gene lookup returns CDR1 LNHNV and CDR2 YYDKDF (reference sequence). There are 12 residues in the CDR3. V lost 0 bases and J lost 13, with 9 bases in between.

The CDR3 reads CASNSKEGWDEQFF. The CDR3 DNA reads as TGTGCCAGCAATTCCAAGGAGGGATGGGATGAGCAGTTCTTC. The chain links TRBV6-5 to TRBJ2-1, with a possible D match to TRBD2 (6 bases). The V end lost 7 bases, the J end lost 8 bases, and 18 bases lay between the germline ends. This CDR3 spans 14 amino acids. Germline CDR1 and CDR2: MNHEY and SVGAGI.

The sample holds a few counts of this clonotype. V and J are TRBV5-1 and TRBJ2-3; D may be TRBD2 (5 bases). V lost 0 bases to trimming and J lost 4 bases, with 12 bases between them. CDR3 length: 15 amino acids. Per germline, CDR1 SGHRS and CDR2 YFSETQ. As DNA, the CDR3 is TGCGCCAGCAGCTTGGTTGAGGGCGCGGCAGATACGCAGTATTTT. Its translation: CASSLVEGAADTQYF.

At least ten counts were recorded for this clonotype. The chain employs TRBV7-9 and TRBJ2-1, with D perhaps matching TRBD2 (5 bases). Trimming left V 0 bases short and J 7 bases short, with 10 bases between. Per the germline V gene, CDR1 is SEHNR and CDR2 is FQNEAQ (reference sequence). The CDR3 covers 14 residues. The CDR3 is CASSLAGVWNEQFF. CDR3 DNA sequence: TGTGCCAGCAGCTTAGCGGGAGTTTGGAATGAGCAGTTCTTC.

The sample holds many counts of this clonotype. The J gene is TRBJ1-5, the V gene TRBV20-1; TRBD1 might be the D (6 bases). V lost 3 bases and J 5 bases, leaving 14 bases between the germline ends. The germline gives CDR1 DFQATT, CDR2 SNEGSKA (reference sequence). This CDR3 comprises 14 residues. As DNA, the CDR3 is TGCAGTGCTAGGACAGAACAGGGCCATCAGCCCCAGCATTTT. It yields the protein CSARTEQGHQPQHF.

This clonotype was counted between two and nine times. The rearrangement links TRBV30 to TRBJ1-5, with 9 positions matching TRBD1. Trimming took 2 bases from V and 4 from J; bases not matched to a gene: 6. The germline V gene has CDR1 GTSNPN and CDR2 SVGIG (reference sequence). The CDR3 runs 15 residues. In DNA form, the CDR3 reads TGTGCCTGGAGTTACGGGACAGGGAATAATCAGCCCCAGCATTTT. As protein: CAWSYGTGNNQPQHF.

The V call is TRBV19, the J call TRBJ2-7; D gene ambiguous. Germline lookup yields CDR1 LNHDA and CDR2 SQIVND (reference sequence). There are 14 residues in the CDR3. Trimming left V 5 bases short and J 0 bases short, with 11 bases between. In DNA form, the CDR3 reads TGTGCCAGTAGTTACGGGCCTACCTCCTACGAGCAGTACTTC. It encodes CASSYGPTSYEQYF.

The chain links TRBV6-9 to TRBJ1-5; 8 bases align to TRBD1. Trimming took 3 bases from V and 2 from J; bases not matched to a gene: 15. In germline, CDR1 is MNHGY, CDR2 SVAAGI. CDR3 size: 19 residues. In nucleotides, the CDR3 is TGTGCCAGCAGTTACTTCAGGGACAGGCCTGGGGGTGGCAATCAGCCCCAGCATTTT. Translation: CASSYFRDRPGGGNQPQHF.

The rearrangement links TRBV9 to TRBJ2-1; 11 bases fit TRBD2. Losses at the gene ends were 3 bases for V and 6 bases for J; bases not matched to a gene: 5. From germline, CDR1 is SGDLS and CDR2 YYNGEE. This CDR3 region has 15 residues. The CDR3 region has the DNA TGTGCCAGCAGCGGGGGACTAGCGGAAAGCAATGAGCAGTTCTTC. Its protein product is CASSGGLAESNEQFF.

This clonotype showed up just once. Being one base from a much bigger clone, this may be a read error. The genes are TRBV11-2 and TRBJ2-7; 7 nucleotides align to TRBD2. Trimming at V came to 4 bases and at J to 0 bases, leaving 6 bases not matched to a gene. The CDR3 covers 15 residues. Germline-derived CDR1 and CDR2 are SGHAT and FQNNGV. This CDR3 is CASSSSGTTSYEQYF. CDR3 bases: TGTGCCAGCAGCTCATCCGGGACTACCTCCTACGAGCAGTACTTC.

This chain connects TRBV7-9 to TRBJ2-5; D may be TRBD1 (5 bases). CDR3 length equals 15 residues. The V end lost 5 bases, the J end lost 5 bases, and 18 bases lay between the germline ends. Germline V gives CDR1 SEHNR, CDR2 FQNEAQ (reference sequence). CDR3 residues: CASSRQTLTAETQYF. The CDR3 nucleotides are TGTGCCAGCAGCCGACAGACCCTTACAGCGGAGACCCAGTACTTC.

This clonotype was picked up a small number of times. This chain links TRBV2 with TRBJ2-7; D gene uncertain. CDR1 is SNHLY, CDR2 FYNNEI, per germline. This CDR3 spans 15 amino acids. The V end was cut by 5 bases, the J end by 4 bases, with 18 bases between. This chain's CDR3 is CASSSQGRSGYEQYF. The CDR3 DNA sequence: TGTGCCAGCAGTTCCCAAGGGCGGTCAGGATACGAGCAGTACTTC.

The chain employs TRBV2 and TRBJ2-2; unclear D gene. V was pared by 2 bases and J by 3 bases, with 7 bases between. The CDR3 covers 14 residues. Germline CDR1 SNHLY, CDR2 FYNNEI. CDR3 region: CASSETRDTGELFF. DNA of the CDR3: TGTGCCAGCAGTGAAACTCGGGACACCGGGGAGCTGTTTTTT.